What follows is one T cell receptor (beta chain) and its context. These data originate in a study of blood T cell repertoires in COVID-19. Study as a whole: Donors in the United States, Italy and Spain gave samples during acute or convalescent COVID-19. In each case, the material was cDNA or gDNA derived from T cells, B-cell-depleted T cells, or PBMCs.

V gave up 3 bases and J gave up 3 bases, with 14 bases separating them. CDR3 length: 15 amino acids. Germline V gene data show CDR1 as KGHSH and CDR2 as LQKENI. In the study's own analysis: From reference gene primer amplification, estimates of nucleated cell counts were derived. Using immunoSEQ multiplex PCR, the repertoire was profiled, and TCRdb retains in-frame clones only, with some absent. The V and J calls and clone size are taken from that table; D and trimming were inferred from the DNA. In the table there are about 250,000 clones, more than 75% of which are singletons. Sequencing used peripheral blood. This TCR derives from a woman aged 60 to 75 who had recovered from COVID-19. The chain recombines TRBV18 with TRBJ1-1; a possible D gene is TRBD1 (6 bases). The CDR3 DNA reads TGTGCCAGCTCACCCCTTAGCGGGGGCGACACTGAAGCTTTCTTT. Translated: CASSPLSGGDTEAFF. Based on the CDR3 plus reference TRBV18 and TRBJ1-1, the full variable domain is NAGVMQNPRHLVRRRGQEARLRCSPMKGHSHVYWYRQLPEEGLKFMVYLQKENIIDESGMPKERFSAEFPKEGPSILRIQQVVRGDSAAYFCASSPLSGGDTEAFFGQGTRLTVV.